A single sample is the source of the 22 T cell receptor beta chains below, sequenced in a study of blood T cell repertoires in COVID-19. Clones were sequenced by immunoSEQ multiplex PCR, and TCRdb holds only the in-frame ones, with some missing. The table has approximately 300,000 clones, around 89% seen once. The sample comprised peripheral blood. The receptors shown here come from a man in his late teens or twenties who had recovered from COVID-19.

The chain couples TRBV14 to TRBJ2-7; TRBD1 matches 8 bases. The CDR3 contains 15 residues. Trimming cost V 3 bases and J 2 bases; bases outside gene matches: 6. Germline V CDR1 and CDR2: SGHDN, FVKESK. CDR3 amino acids: CASSHLGQGPYEQYF. DNA of the CDR3: TGTGCCAGCAGCCACCTTGGACAGGGACCCTACGAGCAGTACTTC. The full variable domain, rest sourced from reference TRBV14 and TRBJ2-7, is EAGVTQFPSHSVIEKGQTVTLRCDPISGHDNLYWYRRVMGKEIKFLLHFVKESKQDESGMPNNRFLAERTGGTYSTLKVQPAELEDSGVYFCASSHLGQGPYEQYFGPGTRLTVT.

This chain links TRBV2 with TRBJ1-1, with a weak D call TRBD1 (5 bases). The V end was cut by 6 bases, the J end by 3 bases, with 14 bases between. CDR1 is SNHLY and CDR2 is FYNNEI in the germline V gene. The CDR3 has 14 residues. The CDR3 DNA is TGTGCCAGCAGCAGGGACGCGGGATACACTGAAGCTTTCTTT. Translating it yields CASSRDAGYTEAFF.

This sequence joins TRBV6-5 and TRBJ1-3, with D uncertain. Germline-derived CDR1 and CDR2 are MNHEY and SVGAGI. This CDR3 contains 14 residues. V lost 6 bases, J lost 8 bases, and 17 bases lay in between. CDR3 residues: CASRNDYARDTIYF. The CDR3 DNA follows: TGTGCCAGCAGGAATGATTACGCGCGGGACACCATATATTTT.

The chain combines TRBV11-3 with TRBJ1-1; TRBD1 matches at 7 bases. Germline assignment: CDR1 SGHNT and CDR2 YENEEA. Trimming cost V 5 bases and J 3 bases; bases outside gene matches: 3. This CDR3 is built from 13 residues. CDR3 DNA: TGTGCCAGCAGCCGACAGGGCGACACTGAAGCTTTCTTT. This encodes CASSRQGDTEAFF.

J is TRBJ2-2 and V is TRBV10-3, with 9 bases matching TRBD1. CDR3 length equals 13 residues. The junction had 5 bases not matched to a gene; V was cut back by 10 bases and J by 5 bases. Germline CDR1 is ENHRY and CDR2 is SYGVKD. The CDR3 DNA reads TGTGCCACACAGGGGGCGCGGACCGGGGAGCTGTTTTTT. It codes for CATQGARTGELFF.

The chain carries TRBV6-5 and TRBJ2-7; no definite D call. The germline V gene encodes CDR1 MNHEY and CDR2 SVGAGI. The CDR3 runs to 12 residues. With 5 bases removed from V and 6 bases from J, the gap between germline ends came to 11 bases. The CDR3 bases are TGTGCCAGCAGTCCCGACAATTTCGAGCAGTACTTC. Amino acid sequence: CASSPDNFEQYF.

The V call is TRBV7-8, the J call TRBJ2-5; the match to TRBD2 covers 8 bases. The CDR3 loop spans 15 amino acids. V gave up 0 bases and J gave up 4 bases; unmatched junction bases: 4. Germline V lookup: CDR1 SGHVS, CDR2 FQNEAQ. Written as DNA, the CDR3 is TGTGCCAGCAGCTTAGCTCCGGGGGGGATAGAGACCCAGTACTTC. It encodes CASSLAPGGIETQYF.

V is TRBV19 and J is TRBJ2-1, with a weak D call TRBD1 (5 bases). Trimming left V 3 bases short and J 6 bases short, with 15 bases between. Germline CDR1 and CDR2: LNHDA and SQIVND (reference sequence). CDR3 length equals 15 residues. CDR3 nucleotide sequence: TGTGCCAGTAGTATTGGACACTCTTCCACCAATGAGCAGTTCTTC. Amino acid sequence: CASSIGHSSTNEQFF.

This clone was observed a single time. The rearrangement uses TRBV4-2 and TRBJ2-1, with 8 nucleotides matching TRBD1. This CDR3 has 16 amino acids. CDR1 and CDR2 from the germline V gene are LGHNA and YNFKEQ. The V segment lost 0 bases and the J segment 4 bases; nucleotides outside the gene matches: 5. The CDR3 DNA sequence: TGTGCCAGCAGCCAAGATACAGGGGGGAAATACAATGAGCAGTTCTTC. Amino acids: CASSQDTGGKYNEQFF.

The rearrangement joins TRBV20-1 to TRBJ2-7, with 8 bases fitting TRBD1. Germline V gives CDR1 DFQATT, CDR2 SNEGSKA (reference sequence). With V trimmed by 5 bases and J by 6 bases, 3 bases remained unmatched. The CDR3 is 11 amino acids. DNA for the CDR3: TGCAGTGCTCAACAGGGGGTCGAGCAGTACTTC. Translation gives CSAQQGVEQYF.

This chain joins TRBV7-9 and TRBJ2-1, with 8 bases lining up with TRBD2. The CDR3 is 15 residues long. The junction had 9 bases not matched to a gene; V was cut back by 4 bases and J by 7 bases. Germline V CDR1 and CDR2: SEHNR, FQNEAQ (reference sequence). Here the CDR3 reads CASSYYSGGPNEQFF. The CDR3 nucleotides read TGTGCCAGCAGCTATTACTCGGGGGGGCCGAATGAGCAGTTCTTC.

This clone was recorded once. The chain links TRBV7-6 to TRBJ2-2; D unclear. Per germline, CDR1 SGHVS and CDR2 FNYEAQ. This CDR3 has 16 amino acids. Trimming cost V 0 bases and J 1 base, with 9 bases left between them. CDR3 residues: CASSLAPDLNTGELFF. The CDR3 nucleotides are TGTGCCAGCAGCTTAGCGCCAGACTTGAACACCGGGGAGCTGTTTTTT.

The chain employs TRBV18 and TRBJ2-2; a weak D match, TRBD1 (6 bases). Germline values: CDR1 KGHSH, CDR2 LQKENI. Trimming took 5 bases from V and 0 from J, leaving 22 bases between them. There are 19 residues in the CDR3. In DNA form, the CDR3 reads TGTGCCAGCTCATTCGGCTCCGGGACAACGCACACGAACACCGGGGAGCTGTTTTTT. This gives the protein CASSFGSGTTHTNTGELFF.

V gene TRBV4-2 combines with J gene TRBJ2-7, with 11 bases fitting TRBD1. V shed 6 bases and J 3 bases; nucleotides not matched to a gene: 4. CDR3 length: 14 amino acids. In germline, CDR1 is LGHNA, CDR2 YNFKEQ. This CDR3 is CASSFGTGGYEQYF. In nucleotides, the CDR3 is TGTGCCAGCAGTTTTGGGACAGGGGGCTACGAGCAGTACTTC.

The rearrangement uses TRBV23-1 and TRBJ2-7, with D perhaps matching TRBD1 (6 bases). TRBV23-1 is marked as an open reading frame, function uncertain. The length of the CDR3 is 16 residues. V lost 2 bases, J lost 0 bases, and 14 bases lay in between. The CDR3 sequence: CASSQDTGTNSYEQYF. CDR3 DNA: TGCGCCAGCAGTCAAGATACCGGGACAAACTCCTACGAGCAGTACTTC.

Here the CDR3 DNA reads TGTGCCTGGAGTTACACCGCGAACACTGAAGCTTTCTTT. This sequence encodes CAWSYTANTEAFF. This chain links TRBV30 with TRBJ1-1; no definite D call. V lost 2 bases and J lost 1, with 8 bases in between. Germline assignment: CDR1 GTSNPN and CDR2 SVGIG (reference sequence). The CDR3 spans 13 residues.

Turning to this clone: This may be a read error: a much more frequent sequence differs by one nucleotide. The genes are TRBV28 and TRBJ1-2, with 9 positions matching TRBD1. The ends lost 6 bases at V and 2 bases at J; junction bases unmatched: 4. Germline CDR1 is MDHEN and CDR2 is SYDVKM. The CDR3 totals 14 residues. As DNA, the CDR3 is TGTGCCAGCAGCCTTGGACAGGGGAACTATGGCTACACCTTC. It translates to CASSLGQGNYGYTF.

The chain employs TRBV5-6 and TRBJ2-3, with a possible D match to TRBD1 (5 bases). CDR3 length: 14 amino acids. Trimming took off 2 bases at V and 0 bases at J, with 7 bases between the two ends. Germline V gene lookup returns CDR1 SGHDT and CDR2 YYEEEE. The CDR3 DNA follows: TGTGCCAGCAGCTTCCCAGGGAGCACAGATACGCAGTATTTT. Translation gives CASSFPGSTDTQYF.

The V gene is TRBV6-5, the J gene TRBJ2-1; a possible D gene is TRBD2 (7 bases). The CDR3 totals 15 residues. Trimming took off 1 base at V and 5 bases at J, with 12 bases between the two ends. Germline V gene data show CDR1 as MNHEY and CDR2 as SVGAGI. CDR3 sequence reads: CASSYYRGRDNEQFF. CDR3 nucleotide sequence: TGTGCCAGCAGTTACTATAGGGGGAGGGACAATGAGCAGTTCTTC.

The chain joins TRBV10-1 to TRBJ2-3, with TRBD2 matching over 8 bases. CDR1 WNHNN and CDR2 SYGVQD come from the germline V gene (reference sequence). The CDR3 totals 15 residues. V lost 6 bases and J lost 0; bases outside the gene matches: 5. This chain's CDR3 is CASRPGLGSTDTQYF. In nucleotides, the CDR3 is TGCGCCAGCAGGCCGGGACTAGGTAGCACAGATACGCAGTATTTT.

V usage is TRBV5-1 and J usage is TRBJ2-1; TRBD2 matches at 7 bases. The junction had 10 bases not matched to a gene; V was cut back by 2 bases and J by 8 bases. Germline V gene sequence: CDR1 SGHRS, CDR2 YFSETQ. The CDR3 loop spans 15 amino acids. The CDR3 loop reads CASSLATGGFDEQFF. CDR3 bases: TGCGCCAGCAGCTTAGCTACCGGGGGGTTCGATGAGCAGTTCTTC.

This chain's CDR3 is CASSLDGGDTQYF. CDR3 in DNA: TGTGCCAGCAGCTTAGATGGCGGAGATACGCAGTATTTT. V and J are TRBV7-9 and TRBJ2-3; D not certain. There are 13 residues in the CDR3. The V gene's germline CDR1 is SEHNR and CDR2 FQNEAQ (reference sequence). With 1 base removed from V and 5 bases from J, the gap between germline ends came to 7 bases.